These T cell receptor beta chains were read from a single sample in a study of cytomegalovirus exposure and HLA in healthy donors. Assay: immunoSEQ multiplex PCR; the TCRdb copy retains only in-frame clones and omits some. The sample lists under 70,000 clones; approximately 71% were seen once. The sequenced sample was PBMCs. The origin of the receptors is a middle-aged man in good health and CMV-seropositive. The CDR3 runs from the conserved cysteine through the conserved F or W. The order of the fields is clone size, D gene, J gene, V gene, CDR3 DNA, CDR3 protein. A D gene is named only where the DNA matches it firmly. Expanded clones get a size class; other rows say once, few or many, or leave the size out.

size: .
D: .
J: TRBJ2-7
V: TRBV4-2
DNA: TGTGCCAGCAGCCTTGGGCAGGCCGAGCAGTACTTC
CDR3: CASSLGQAEQYF

size: .
D: .
J: TRBJ2-3
V: TRBV7-3
DNA: TGTGCCAGCAGCTTCCTAGGAGGGCGAGATACGCAGTATTTT
CDR3: CASSFLGGRDTQYF

size: .
D: .
J: TRBJ2-6
V: TRBV7-2
DNA: TGTGCCAGCAGCTTATCGACTCCCGGGGCCAACGTCCTGACTTTC
CDR3: CASSLSTPGANVLTF

size: .
D: TRBD1
J: TRBJ1-2
V: TRBV7-6
DNA: TGTGCCAGCAGCTCGGCCGGGACAGGGCACTATGGCTACACCTTC
CDR3: CASSSAGTGHYGYTF

size: .
D: .
J: TRBJ1-2
V: TRBV9
DNA: TGTGCCAGCAGCGTAGTACGGGAGGACTATGGCTACACCTTC
CDR3: CASSVVREDYGYTF

size: .
D: TRBD1
J: TRBJ1-5
V: TRBV2
DNA: TGTGCCAGCAGTGCCGGGACAGGGGGTCAGCCCCAGCATTTT
CDR3: CASSAGTGGQPQHF

size: once
D: .
J: TRBJ1-2
V: TRBV6-1
DNA: TGTGCCAGCAGTGAATACCGGGGATCAAAAGGCTACACCTTC
CDR3: CASSEYRGSKGYTF

size: few
D: TRBD1
J: TRBJ2-2
V: TRBV5-6
DNA: TGTGCCAGCAGCTTGACAGGGGGCGAGTACACCGGGGAGCTGTTTTTT
CDR3: CASSLTGGEYTGELFF

size: .
D: .
J: TRBJ2-5
V: TRBV5-4
DNA: TGTGCCACATCGAGGGACACCCAAGAGACCCAGTACTTC
CDR3: CATSRDTQETQYF

size: .
D: .
J: TRBJ1-2
V: TRBV5-6
DNA: TGTGCCAGCAGCTTGGCACAGACTAACTATGGCTACACCTTC
CDR3: CASSLAQTNYGYTF

size: few
D: .
J: TRBJ1-2
V: TRBV4-3
DNA: TGCGCCAGCAGCCAAGGGGTTGGCGGGAACTATGGCTACACCTTC
CDR3: CASSQGVGGNYGYTF

size: .
D: .
J: TRBJ1-5
V: TRBV13
DNA: TGTGCCAGCAGCTTTGCAGGGCGGGGGCCCCAGCATTTT
CDR3: CASSFAGRGPQHF

size: .
D: TRBD1
J: TRBJ1-1
V: TRBV2
DNA: TGTGCCAGCCGCAGGGGGGAGATTACGAACACTGAAGCTTTCTTT
CDR3: CASRRGEITNTEAFF

size: .
D: .
J: TRBJ2-1
V: TRBV6-5
DNA: TGTGCCAGCAGTTACGCGTATGAGCAGTTCTTC
CDR3: CASSYAYEQFF

size: once
D: .
J: TRBJ1-1
V: TRBV5-1
DNA: TGCGCCAGCAGCTTCGACGGGGGAATGAACACTGAAGCTTTCTTT
CDR3: CASSFDGGMNTEAFF

size: once
D: TRBD2
J: TRBJ2-3
V: TRBV30
DNA: TGTGCCTGGTGCAGCGGGGGGGCCAGCACAGATACGCAGTATTTT
CDR3: CAWCSGGASTDTQYF

size: once
D: .
J: TRBJ2-2
V: TRBV29-1
DNA: TGCAGCGTTCGCCTAGAGGGCGGGGAGCTGTTTTTT
CDR3: CSVRLEGGELFF

size: few
D: TRBD2
J: TRBJ2-5
V: TRBV6-4
DNA: TGTGCCAGCAGAAAGACTGCGCTAGCGGGGCCAGAGACCCAGTACTTC
CDR3: CASRKTALAGPETQYF

size: .
D: .
J: TRBJ1-4
V: TRBV4-1
DNA: TGCGCCAGCAGCCACTACGTGGATCGGGAACTGTTTTTT
CDR3: CASSHYVDRELFF